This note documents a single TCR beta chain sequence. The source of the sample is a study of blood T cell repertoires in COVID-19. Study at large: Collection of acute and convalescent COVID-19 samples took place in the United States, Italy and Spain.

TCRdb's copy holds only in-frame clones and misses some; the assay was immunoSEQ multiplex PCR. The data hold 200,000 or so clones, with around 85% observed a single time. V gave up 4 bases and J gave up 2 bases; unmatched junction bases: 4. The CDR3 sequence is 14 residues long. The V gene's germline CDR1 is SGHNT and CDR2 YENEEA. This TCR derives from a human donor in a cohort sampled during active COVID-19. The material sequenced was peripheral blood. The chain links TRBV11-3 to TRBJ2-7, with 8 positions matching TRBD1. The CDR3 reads CASSSDREPYEQYF. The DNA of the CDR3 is TGTGCCAGCAGCTCGGACAGGGAACCCTACGAGCAGTACTTC.